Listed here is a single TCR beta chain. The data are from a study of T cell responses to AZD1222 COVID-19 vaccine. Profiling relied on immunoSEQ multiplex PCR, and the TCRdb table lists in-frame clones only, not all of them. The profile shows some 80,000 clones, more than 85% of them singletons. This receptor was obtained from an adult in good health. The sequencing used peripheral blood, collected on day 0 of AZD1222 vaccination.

CDR3 sequence (DNA): TGTGCCATCAGTGACCTACGCCGGGACGGTACTTACGAGCAGTACTTC. Translated, it gives CAISDLRRDGTYEQYF. The chain has TRBV10-3 and TRBJ2-7, with D possibly being TRBD1 or TRBD2 (5 bases each). CDR1 is ENHRY, CDR2 SYGVKD, per germline. This CDR3 has 16 amino acids. Trimming took 3 bases from V and 4 from J, leaving 19 bases between them.